This entry lists 8 T cell receptor beta chains sequenced from one sample in a study of blood T cell repertoires in COVID-19. Repertoires were generated with immunoSEQ multiplex PCR, while TCRdb's copy carries only in-frame clones and drops some. This sample has roughly 100,000 clones, with 85% to 90% found just once. Sequencing input: peripheral blood. These receptors all come from a human donor in a cohort sampled during active COVID-19.

J is TRBJ1-1 and V is TRBV24-1; 9 bases are a match to TRBD1. V dropped 3 bases and J dropped 10; count of bases not matched to a gene: 5. CDR1 and CDR2 (germline): KGHDR, SFDVKD. There are 13 residues in the CDR3. Written as DNA, the CDR3 is TGTGCCACCAGTGATGGAGGGACAGGGCGAGCTTTCTTT. Translation: CATSDGGTGRAFF.

The rearrangement links TRBV11-2 to TRBJ2-1; TRBD2 matches at 9 bases. The CDR3 extends over 15 amino acids. V was pared by 3 bases and J by 6 bases, with 6 bases of the junction left unmatched. Germline lookup yields CDR1 SGHAT and CDR2 FQNNGV. This chain's CDR3 is CASSFSLAGPNEQFF. CDR3 sequence (DNA): TGTGCCAGCAGCTTTTCCCTAGCGGGACCCAATGAGCAGTTCTTC.

The V call is TRBV28, the J call TRBJ1-6; D may be TRBD1 (5 bases). V lost 7 bases and J lost 0, with 10 bases in between. CDR1 and CDR2 (germline): MDHEN, SYDVKM. This CDR3 spans 15 amino acids. Written as DNA, the CDR3 is TGTGCCAGCACAGACAGAAGCTCCTATAATTCACCCCTCCACTTT. As protein: CASTDRSSYNSPLHF.

Here the CDR3 reads CATLQEIGAYGYTF. CDR3 DNA sequence: TGTGCCACACTCCAGGAGATAGGGGCCTATGGCTACACCTTC. The gene calls are TRBV2 and TRBJ1-2; D may be TRBD1 (5 bases). V lost 10 bases to trimming and J lost 4 bases, with 19 bases between them. CDR3 length: 14 amino acids. The germline gives CDR1 SNHLY, CDR2 FYNNEI.

The rearrangement uses TRBV7-9 and TRBJ1-6; unclear D gene. Germline loops: CDR1 SEHNR, CDR2 FQNEAQ (reference sequence). The CDR3 spans 12 residues. V lost 8 bases, J lost 7 bases, and 9 bases lay in between. DNA for the CDR3: TGTGCCAGCGGGGAGGGAAATTCACCCCTCCACTTT. It yields the protein CASGEGNSPLHF.

This sequence joins TRBV6-1 and TRBJ1-6, with 12 bases lining up with TRBD1. CDR3 length equals 17 residues. Germline CDR1 reads MNHNS; CDR2 reads SASEGT. With 3 bases clipped from V and 3 bases from J, the junction kept 3 bases outside the gene matches. The CDR3 loop reads CASSDGTGGLYNSPLHF. The CDR3 DNA reads as TGTGCCAGCAGTGACGGGACAGGGGGCCTCTATAATTCACCCCTCCACTTT.

This clone was seen a single time. The chain couples TRBV2 to TRBJ2-3; D unresolved. The CDR3 is 18 residues long. V lost 4 bases and J 0 bases, leaving 20 bases between the germline ends. The V gene's germline CDR1 is SNHLY and CDR2 FYNNEI. The CDR3 DNA reads TGTGCCAGCAGTGCGGCAAAAACTAACCAACTTAGCACAGATACGCAGTATTTT. Translated, it gives CASSAAKTNQLSTDTQYF.

The chain uses TRBV15 and TRBJ1-1, with D perhaps TRBD1 (6 bases). This CDR3 spans 15 amino acids. CDR1 is LNHNV, CDR2 YYDKDF, per germline (reference sequence). V gave up 0 bases and J gave up 4 bases, with 12 bases separating them. The CDR3 spells CATSRDRKGGTEAFF. The DNA of the CDR3 is TGTGCCACCAGCAGAGATCGGAAAGGGGGCACTGAAGCTTTCTTT.